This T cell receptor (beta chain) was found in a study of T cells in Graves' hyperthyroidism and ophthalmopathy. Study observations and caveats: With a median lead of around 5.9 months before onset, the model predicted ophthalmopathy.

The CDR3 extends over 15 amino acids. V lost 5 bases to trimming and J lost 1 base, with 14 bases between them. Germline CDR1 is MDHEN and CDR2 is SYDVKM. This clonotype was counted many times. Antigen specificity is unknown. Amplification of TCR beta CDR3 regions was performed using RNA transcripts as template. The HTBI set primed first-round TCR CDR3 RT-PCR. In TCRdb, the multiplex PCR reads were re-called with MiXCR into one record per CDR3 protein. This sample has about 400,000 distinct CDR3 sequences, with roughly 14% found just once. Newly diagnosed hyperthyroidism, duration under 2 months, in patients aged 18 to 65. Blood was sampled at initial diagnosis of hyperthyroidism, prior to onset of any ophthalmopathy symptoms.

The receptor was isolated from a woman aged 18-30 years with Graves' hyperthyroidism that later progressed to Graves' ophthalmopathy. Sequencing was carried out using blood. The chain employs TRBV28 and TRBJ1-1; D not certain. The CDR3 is CASSPPREANTEAFF. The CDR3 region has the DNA TGTGCCAGCAGTCCACCGCGGGAGGCGAACACTGAAGCTTTCTTT.